This TCR beta chain was sequenced in a study of blood T cell repertoires in COVID-19. This clone has only a few counts. Germline-derived CDR1 and CDR2 are SGHDT and YYEEEE. V lost 5 bases to trimming and J lost 2 bases; unmatched junction nucleotides: 7. The CDR3 sequence is 15 residues long. TCRdb keeps only in-frame clones here, not all; method: immunoSEQ multiplex PCR. The data hold about 210,000 clones, with roughly four fifths observed a single time. This sequence originates from a man in his forties who had recovered from COVID-19. Material for sequencing was PBMCs or T cells enriched from blood (not recorded which). The chain joins TRBV5-6 to TRBJ1-3; 7 nucleotides match TRBD1. The CDR3, as DNA: TGTGCCAGCAGGCTAACAGGGGTGACTGGAAACACCATATATTTT. This translates into CASRLTGVTGNTIYF.